The clone carrying this T cell receptor beta chain was seen a handful of times. Its cognate antigen is unknown. The sample is drawn from a study of vaccination effects on CD4 cells after COVID-19. About the study: The cohort was immunized with two doses of either the BNT162b2 or mRNA-1273 vaccine.

Within the ViraFEST assay, antigen-specific CD4+ T cells underwent expansion with viral peptide pools prior to sequencing. When less than 13 days of culture had elapsed, CD4+ T cells were isolated. Researchers reported culturing 2 million to 2.5 million PBMC in each well, adding about 9.5 IU/ml IL-2 and around 9.1 ug/ml peptides. On days 3 and 7, fresh IL-2 medium replaced half the medium. Clones were sequenced by immunoSEQ multiplex PCR, and TCRdb holds only the in-frame ones, with some missing. The sample shows around 22,000 clones, approximately 73% of them seen only once. This CDR3 spans 13 amino acids. V was shortened by 4 bases and J by 5 bases, with 12 bases between the two germline ends. CDR1 and CDR2 from the germline V gene are SGDLS and YYNGEE.

This sequence originates from a human donor who received a COVID-19 vaccine. The sample was CD4+ T cells from PBMCs cultured with HCoV-229E spike peptides, taken before COVID-19 vaccination. The J gene is TRBJ1-1, the V gene TRBV9; D is possibly TRBD1 (5 bases). The CDR3 region is CASSRDDRTEAFF. DNA of the CDR3: TGTGCCAGCAGCCGGGACGACAGAACTGAAGCTTTCTTT.